A selection of T cell receptor beta chains follows, all from one sample in a study of OX40 agonist ivuxolimab in advanced cancers. The table came from immunoSEQ multiplex PCR; TCRdb's copy has only in-frame clones and leaves some out. The table shows about 64,000 clones, with 88% occurring only once. The starting material was CD4+ or CD8+ T cells sorted from blood, obtained in a trial of the OX40 agonist ivuxolimab. All receptors derive from an adult with an advanced solid tumor such as melanoma, head and neck, liver or kidney cancer. CDR3s include the opening cysteine and the closing phenylalanine or tryptophan. A D gene is named only where the DNA matches it firmly. For some rows the clone size is stated as once, few or many, or as a class when expanded; others skip it.

CDR3 length | D gene | J gene | clone size | V gene | CDR3 protein | CDR3 DNA
16 | TRBD2 | TRBJ2-1 | - | TRBV19 | CASTGTSGVISNEQFF | TGTGCCAGTACCGGGACTAGCGGCGTAATATCCAATGAGCAGTTCTTC
16 | - | TRBJ2-1 | - | TRBV14 | CASSPIGAGSYNEQFF | TGTGCCAGCAGCCCAATTGGGGCGGGCTCTTACAATGAGCAGTTCTTC
17 | TRBD2 | TRBJ2-7 | - | TRBV7-6 | CASSLASGRAPSGEQYF | TGTGCCAGCAGCTTAGCTAGCGGGAGGGCCCCCAGCGGGGAGCAGTACTTC
14 | - | TRBJ2-2 | - | TRBV19 | CASSILGVPGELFF | TGTGCCAGTAGTATCCTTGGGGTTCCCGGGGAGCTGTTTTTT
16 | - | TRBJ1-4 | - | TRBV14 | CASSRSHQGINEKLFF | TGTGCCAGCAGTCGAAGCCACCAGGGGATTAATGAAAAACTGTTTTTT
16 | TRBD2 | TRBJ2-2 | - | TRBV14 | CASSPGLAENTGELFF | TGTGCCAGCAGCCCGGGACTAGCGGAAAACACCGGGGAGCTGTTTTTT
15 | TRBD2 | TRBJ2-2 | few | TRBV4-1 | CASSQSGRLPGELFF | TGCGCCAGCAGCCAATCCGGGAGGTTGCCCGGGGAGCTGTTTTTT
17 | - | TRBJ2-3 | once | TRBV5-1 | CASSLFARGTSTDTQYF | TGCGCCAGCAGCTTGTTTGCCCGCGGGACTAGCACAGATACGCAGTATTTT
11 | - | TRBJ2-3 | - | TRBV20-1 | CSARSGDTQYF | TGCAGTGCTCGTAGCGGAGATACGCAGTATTTT
15 | - | TRBJ2-7 | - | TRBV10-3 | CAISETSADSYEQYF | TGTGCCATCAGTGAGACTTCGGCAGACTCCTACGAGCAGTACTTC
13 | - | TRBJ2-5 | - | TRBV28 | CASSFPQPRAQYF | TGTGCCAGCAGTTTTCCACAGCCTAGGGCCCAGTACTTC
15 | TRBD1 | TRBJ2-2 | - | TRBV5-1 | CASSLGTGRTGELFF | TGCGCCAGCAGCTTGGGGACAGGGAGGACCGGGGAGCTGTTTTTT
15 | TRBD2 | TRBJ2-7 | - | TRBV28 | CASSGTSGLQGEQYF | TGTGCCAGCAGTGGGACTAGCGGGTTGCAGGGGGAGCAGTACTTC
13 | - | TRBJ2-5 | - | TRBV5-1 | CASRSEGRETQYF | TGCGCCAGCAGGTCAGAGGGCAGAGAGACCCAGTACTTC
13 | - | TRBJ2-3 | few | TRBV7-2 | CASSIGQSDTQYF | TGTGCCAGCAGCATCGGACAGTCTGATACGCAGTATTTT
15 | - | TRBJ2-1 | - | TRBV18 | CASFPAVSAGYEQFF | TGTGCCAGCTTCCCAGCGGTTTCGGCGGGCTATGAGCAGTTCTTC
15 | TRBD1 | TRBJ1-6 | - | TRBV30 | CAWRGQGQTNSPLHF | TGTGCCTGGAGGGGACAGGGGCAGACAAATTCACCCCTCCACTTT
14 | - | TRBJ2-3 | - | TRBV28 | CASSRGRITDTQYF | TGTGCCAGCAGCCGAGGACGGATCACAGATACGCAGTATTTT
13 | - | TRBJ1-2 | - | TRBV28 | CASSLGQTYGYTF | TGTGCCAGCAGCCTAGGACAGACCTATGGCTACACCTTC
17 | TRBD2 | TRBJ2-2 | - | TRBV5-4 | CASSSGPGLADTGELFF | TGTGCCAGCAGCTCCGGCCCTGGGCTAGCGGACACCGGGGAGCTGTTTTTT
14 | TRBD1 | TRBJ2-2 | - | TRBV5-1 | CASRTGQGPGELFF | TGCGCCAGCAGGACGGGACAGGGCCCCGGGGAGCTGTTTTTT
16 | - | TRBJ2-5 | - | TRBV28 | CASSRWVASAQETQYF | TGTGCCAGCAGCCGCTGGGTGGCTAGCGCCCAAGAGACCCAGTACTTC
14 | - | TRBJ2-6 | - | TRBV30 | CAWGRGSGANVLTF | TGTGCCTGGGGCAGGGGCTCTGGGGCCAACGTCCTGACTTTC
14 | - | TRBJ2-3 | once | TRBV27 | CASSFKGVGDTQYF | TGTGCCAGCAGTTTTAAGGGGGTCGGAGATACGCAGTATTTT
15 | TRBD1 | TRBJ1-3 | - | TRBV28 | CASSFMGRGENTIYF | TGTGCCAGCAGTTTTATGGGCAGGGGGGAAAACACCATATATTTT
13 | - | TRBJ2-4 | - | TRBV7-2 | CASRPPDANIQYF | TGTGCCAGCAGGCCCCCTGATGCAAACATTCAGTACTTC
15 | - | TRBJ2-5 | - | TRBV6-6 | CASSYSGVMGKTQYF | TGTGCCAGCAGTTACTCAGGTGTAATGGGAAAGACCCAGTACTTC
17 | - | TRBJ1-3 | once | TRBV14 | CASSQPRTESSGNTIYF | TGTGCCAGCAGCCAACCTAGGACGGAAAGCTCTGGAAACACCATATATTTT
11 | - | TRBJ2-3 | - | TRBV29-1 | CSVGDTDTQYF | TGCAGCGTTGGGGACACAGATACGCAGTATTTT
14 | TRBD2 | TRBJ2-3 | - | TRBV19 | CASKMASGTDTQYF | TGTGCCAGTAAGATGGCTAGCGGGACAGATACGCAGTATTTT
14 | - | TRBJ2-7 | few | TRBV5-1 | CASSLDGGSYEQYF | TGCGCCAGCAGCTTGGATGGGGGGTCCTACGAGCAGTACTTC
14 | TRBD2 | TRBJ2-7 | - | TRBV11-2 | CASSLAGGPGEQYF | TGTGCCAGCAGCTTAGCGGGAGGGCCGGGCGAGCAGTACTTC
16 | TRBD2 | TRBJ2-3 | - | TRBV5-6 | CASSLGLAGLGDTQYF | TGTGCCAGCAGCTTAGGACTAGCGGGTTTGGGGGATACGCAGTATTTT
11 | - | TRBJ2-5 | - | TRBV2 | CASSPQETQYF | TGTGCCAGCAGCCCCCAAGAGACCCAGTACTTC
15 | - | TRBJ2-1 | - | TRBV10-3 | CAISESIQAFYEQFF | TGTGCCATCAGTGAGTCGATCCAGGCTTTCTATGAGCAGTTCTTC
15 | - | TRBJ2-1 | - | TRBV30 | CAWSETGSSYNEQFF | TGTGCCTGGAGTGAGACAGGAAGCTCCTACAATGAGCAGTTCTTC
15 | - | TRBJ2-1 | - | TRBV11-2 | CASRGGPSGLIEQFF | TGTGCCAGCAGAGGGGGGCCTAGCGGTTTAATTGAGCAGTTCTTC
15 | - | TRBJ2-5 | - | TRBV19 | CASSVDGGSPETQYF | TGTGCCAGTAGTGTAGACGGAGGCAGCCCTGAGACCCAGTACTTC
11 | - | TRBJ2-1 | once | TRBV2 | CASRGWGRQFF | TGTGCCAGTAGAGGTTGGGGCCGCCAGTTCTTC
14 | - | TRBJ2-5 | - | TRBV7-2 | CASSPAGAEETQYF | TGTGCCAGCAGCCCCGCAGGGGCGGAGGAGACCCAGTACTTC
16 | TRBD2 | TRBJ2-5 | - | TRBV7-3 | CASSLSPAGAPETQYF | TGTGCCAGCAGCTTAAGCCCAGCGGGAGCCCCAGAGACCCAGTACTTC
16 | TRBD2 | TRBJ2-5 | once | TRBV5-4 | CASSSPLAGGQETQYF | TGTGCCAGCAGCTCCCCCCTGGCGGGAGGGCAAGAGACCCAGTACTTC
16 | TRBD2 | TRBJ2-1 | - | TRBV7-8 | CASSLEASGRYNEQFF | TGTGCCAGCAGCTTAGAGGCTAGCGGGAGATACAATGAGCAGTTCTTC
15 | - | TRBJ1-2 | - | TRBV5-6 | CASSSSGRRGVGYTF | TGTGCCAGCAGCTCTTCCGGGAGAAGAGGGGTGGGCTACACCTTC
16 | - | TRBJ1-1 | - | TRBV18 | CASSPMASWMNTEAFF | TGTGCCAGCTCACCGATGGCCAGCTGGATGAACACTGAAGCTTTCTTT
11 | - | TRBJ2-7 | - | TRBV20-1 | CSGSGVYEQYF | TGCAGTGGATCAGGTGTCTACGAGCAGTACTTC
11 | - | TRBJ2-5 | - | TRBV20-1 | CSARSEETQYF | TGCAGTGCTAGATCGGAAGAGACCCAGTACTTC
13 | TRBD1 | TRBJ2-5 | - | TRBV5-4 | CASTLGQEETQYF | TGTGCCAGCACCTTGGGACAGGAAGAGACCCAGTACTTC
18 | TRBD2 | TRBJ2-3 | - | TRBV27 | CASRRTLGLAASTDTQYF | TGTGCCAGCAGACGGACCCTCGGGCTAGCGGCTAGCACAGATACGCAGTATTTT
14 | - | TRBJ1-1 | - | TRBV27 | CASRVGAMNTEAFF | TGTGCCAGCAGGGTAGGGGCCATGAACACTGAAGCTTTCTTT
14 | TRBD1 | TRBJ2-7 | once | TRBV19 | CASSIGWDRGEQYF | TGTGCCAGTAGTATAGGCTGGGACAGGGGTGAGCAGTACTTC
14 | - | TRBJ2-3 | - | TRBV10-2 | CASSAAGFTDTQYF | TGCGCCAGCAGTGCTGCGGGATTCACAGATACGCAGTATTTT
14 | - | TRBJ1-5 | - | TRBV5-4 | CASSRDGNNQPQHF | TGTGCCAGCAGCCGGGACGGGAACAATCAGCCCCAGCATTTT
13 | - | TRBJ1-2 | - | TRBV7-8 | CASSLSPDYGYTF | TGTGCCAGCAGCTTGTCTCCGGACTATGGCTACACCTTC
14 | TRBD2 | TRBJ2-1 | once | TRBV27 | CASSQLAGYNEQFF | TGTGCCAGCAGCCAACTAGCGGGGTACAATGAGCAGTTCTTC